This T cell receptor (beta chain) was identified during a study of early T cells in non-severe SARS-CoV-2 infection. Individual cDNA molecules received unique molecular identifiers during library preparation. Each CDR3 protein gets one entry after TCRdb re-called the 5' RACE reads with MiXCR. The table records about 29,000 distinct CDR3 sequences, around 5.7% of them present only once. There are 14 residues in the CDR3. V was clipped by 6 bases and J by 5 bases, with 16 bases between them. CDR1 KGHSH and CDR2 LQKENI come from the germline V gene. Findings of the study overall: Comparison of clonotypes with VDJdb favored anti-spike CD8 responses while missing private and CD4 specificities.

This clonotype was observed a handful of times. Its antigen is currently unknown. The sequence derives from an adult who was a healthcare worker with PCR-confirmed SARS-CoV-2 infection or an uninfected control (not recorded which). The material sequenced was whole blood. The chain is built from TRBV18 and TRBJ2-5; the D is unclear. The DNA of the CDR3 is TGTGCCAGCTCTCAAAACCACCGGTCGGAGACCCAGTACTTC. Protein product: CASSQNHRSETQYF.